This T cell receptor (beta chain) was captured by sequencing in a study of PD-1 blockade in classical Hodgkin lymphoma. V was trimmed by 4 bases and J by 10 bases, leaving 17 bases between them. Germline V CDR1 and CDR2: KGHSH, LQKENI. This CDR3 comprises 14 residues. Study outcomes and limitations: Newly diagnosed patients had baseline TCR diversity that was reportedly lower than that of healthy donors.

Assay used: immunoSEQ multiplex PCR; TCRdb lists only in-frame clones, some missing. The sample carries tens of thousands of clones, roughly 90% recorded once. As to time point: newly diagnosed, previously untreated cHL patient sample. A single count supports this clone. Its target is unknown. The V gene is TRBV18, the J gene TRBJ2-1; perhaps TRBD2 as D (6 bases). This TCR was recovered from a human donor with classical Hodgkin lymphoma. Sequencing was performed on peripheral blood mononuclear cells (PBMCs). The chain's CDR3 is CASSLKSEGYEQFF. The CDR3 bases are TGTGCCAGCTCACTCAAATCGGAGGGGTACGAGCAGTTCTTC.